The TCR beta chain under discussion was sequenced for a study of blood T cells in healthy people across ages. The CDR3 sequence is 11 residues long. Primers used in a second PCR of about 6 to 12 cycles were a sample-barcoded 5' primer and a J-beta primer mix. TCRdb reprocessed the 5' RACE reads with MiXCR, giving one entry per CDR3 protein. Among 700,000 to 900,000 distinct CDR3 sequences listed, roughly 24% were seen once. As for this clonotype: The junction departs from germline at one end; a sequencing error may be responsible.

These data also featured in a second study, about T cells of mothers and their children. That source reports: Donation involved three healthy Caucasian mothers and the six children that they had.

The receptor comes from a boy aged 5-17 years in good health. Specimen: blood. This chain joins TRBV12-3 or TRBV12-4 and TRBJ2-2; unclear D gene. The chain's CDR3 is CSSSFYEELFF. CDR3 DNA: TGTTCCAGCAGTTTCTATGAGGAGCTGTTTTTT.